Following are 10 T cell receptor beta chains from one sample sequenced in a study of shared clonotypes between healthy human individuals. The data were produced by immunoSEQ multiplex PCR, yet TCRdb's version contains in-frame clones alone and is incomplete. The table records about 2.5 million clones, about 90% of them present only once. Specimen: naive CD4+ T cells from PBMCs. Subset in this sample: CD45RA+ positively selected. These receptor sequences come from a young man in good health. Some clones in this sample may be carry-over from other donors' samples.

The rearrangement joins TRBV9 to TRBJ2-7, with 10 bases aligning to TRBD1. Germline CDR1 is SGDLS and CDR2 is YYNGEE. The trim removed 4 bases at V and 2 bases at J, leaving 15 bases unmatched. The CDR3 consists of 18 residues. The CDR3 here is CASSSGTGATFTAYEQYF. The CDR3, as DNA: TGTGCCAGCAGCTCCGGGACAGGGGCGACATTCACGGCCTACGAGCAGTACTTC.

The CDR3 sequence: CASSNRDRGLAYEQYF. CDR3 DNA sequence: TGTGCCAGCAGTAACCGGGACAGGGGACTAGCCTACGAGCAGTACTTC. The gene calls are TRBV6-4 and TRBJ2-7; 10 positions match TRBD1. This CDR3 is 16 amino acids long. Losses at the gene ends were 5 bases for V and 2 bases for J; bases not matched to a gene: 9. Germline lookup yields CDR1 MRHNA and CDR2 SNTAGT.

V and J are TRBV11-1 and TRBJ1-1, with 8 bases that match TRBD1. The ends lost 3 bases at V and 0 bases at J; junction bases unmatched: 3. Per the germline V gene, CDR1 is SGHAT and CDR2 is FQDESV (reference sequence). The CDR3 covers 15 residues. Here the CDR3 DNA reads TGTGCCAGCAGCTTGGGGACAGGCCTGAACACTGAAGCTTTCTTT. Amino acids: CASSLGTGLNTEAFF.

This chain joins TRBV7-9 and TRBJ1-5, with a possible D match to TRBD1 (5 bases). Between the trimmed V and J ends, which lost 0 bases and 7 bases, there was a span of 10 bases. Germline loops: CDR1 SEHNR, CDR2 FQNEAQ (reference sequence). The CDR3 extends over 14 amino acids. The CDR3 DNA follows: TGTGCCAGCAGCTTAGCGGGGACCCGCCAGCCCCAGCATTTT. Its protein is CASSLAGTRQPQHF.

This sequence joins TRBV5-1 and TRBJ2-3; D perhaps matches TRBD2 (6 bases). The CDR3 loop spans 14 amino acids. Trimming stripped 6 bases from V and 2 bases from J, with 13 bases between. CDR1 and CDR2 (germline): SGHRS, YFSETQ. CDR3 DNA: TGCGCCAGCACCCCGGGGGAGGCCACAGATACGCAGTATTTT. Translation gives CASTPGEATDTQYF.

The V call is TRBV18, the J call TRBJ1-2, with a weak D call TRBD1 (5 bases). In germline, CDR1 is KGHSH, CDR2 LQKENI. CDR3 length: 16 residues. V was clipped by 1 base and J by 4 bases, with 16 bases between them. The CDR3, as DNA: TGTGCCAGCTCACCACTTTCGGACACCTACTCCTATGGCTACACCTTC. Translation: CASSPLSDTYSYGYTF.

The chain links TRBV7-2 to TRBJ2-1; 16 bases fit TRBD2. The CDR3 extends over 19 amino acids. In germline, CDR1 is SGHTA, CDR2 FQGNSA. V lost 4 bases and J lost 2; bases outside the gene matches: 8. The CDR3 reads CASSSGTSGRAPPYNEQFF. CDR3 nucleotides: TGTGCCAGCAGCTCGGGGACTAGCGGGAGGGCCCCGCCCTACAATGAGCAGTTCTTC.

The chain combines TRBV30 with TRBJ2-7, with 8 bases that match TRBD1. The CDR3 has 15 residues. V was clipped by 0 bases and J by 6 bases; unmatched bases: 10. The germline V gene encodes CDR1 GTSNPN and CDR2 SVGIG (reference sequence). This CDR3 reads CAWSVGTGILSEQYF. The DNA of the CDR3 is TGTGCCTGGAGTGTAGGGACAGGTATTTTGAGCGAGCAGTACTTC.

Comments on this clone: This sample also contains other DNA sequences that code for the same CDR3. The CDR3, as DNA: TGTGCCAGCAGTTACTCGGGGGGAGGGGAAGCTTTCTTT. This translates into CASSYSGGGEAFF. The chain links TRBV6-6 to TRBJ1-1, with D possibly being TRBD1 (5 bases). V was cut by 0 bases and J by 8 bases, with 10 bases left in between. The CDR3 contains 13 residues. Germline CDR1 MNHNY, CDR2 SVGAGI (reference sequence).

This clone was counted only a few times. The chain employs TRBV28 and TRBJ1-2; 9 positions agree with TRBD1. From germline, CDR1 is MDHEN and CDR2 SYDVKM. After removal of 7 bases from V and 11 bases from J, the junction contained 8 bases not matched to a gene. The CDR3 is 12 residues long. CDR3 coding DNA: TGTGCCAGCACCCCGCCGACAGGGGGATACACCTTC. Its translation: CASTPPTGGYTF.